This TCR beta chain was found in a study of neoadjuvant anti-PD-1 for oral cavity cancer. Clones were read by immunoSEQ multiplex PCR, and TCRdb kept only the in-frame ones, dropping some. The sample consists of fewer than 15,000 clones, roughly two thirds of them appearing once. Cohort: HPV-negative, locally advanced oral cavity squamous cell carcinoma patients. The CDR3 loop spans 15 amino acids. The V end lost 5 bases, the J end lost 4 bases, and 17 bases lay between the germline ends. Germline lookup yields CDR1 MNHNY and CDR2 SVGAGI (reference sequence). This clone was picked up a small number of times.

The source was PBMCs, collected before nivolumab (anti-PD-1) treatment. This receptor was taken from a person between 35 and 79 years old with oral cavity squamous cell carcinoma. V and J are TRBV6-6 and TRBJ1-2, with a possible D match to TRBD1 (6 bases). This CDR3 reads CASSPLTGRAYGYTF. The DNA of the CDR3 is TGTGCCAGCAGTCCCTTGACAGGCCGGGCCTATGGCTACACCTTC.